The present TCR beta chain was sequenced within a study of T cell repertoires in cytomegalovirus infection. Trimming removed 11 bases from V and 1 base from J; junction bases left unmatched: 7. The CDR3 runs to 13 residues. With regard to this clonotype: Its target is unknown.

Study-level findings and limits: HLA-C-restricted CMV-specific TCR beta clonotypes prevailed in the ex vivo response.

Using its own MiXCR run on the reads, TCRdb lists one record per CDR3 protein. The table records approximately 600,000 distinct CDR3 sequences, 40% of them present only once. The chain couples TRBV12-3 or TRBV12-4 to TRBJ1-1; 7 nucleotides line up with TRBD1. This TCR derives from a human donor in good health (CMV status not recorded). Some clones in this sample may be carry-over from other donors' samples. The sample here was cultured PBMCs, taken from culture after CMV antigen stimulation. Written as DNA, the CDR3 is TGTGCCGGCTTAGACAGGGAGAACACTGAAGCTTTCTTT. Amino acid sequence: CAGLDRENTEAFF.